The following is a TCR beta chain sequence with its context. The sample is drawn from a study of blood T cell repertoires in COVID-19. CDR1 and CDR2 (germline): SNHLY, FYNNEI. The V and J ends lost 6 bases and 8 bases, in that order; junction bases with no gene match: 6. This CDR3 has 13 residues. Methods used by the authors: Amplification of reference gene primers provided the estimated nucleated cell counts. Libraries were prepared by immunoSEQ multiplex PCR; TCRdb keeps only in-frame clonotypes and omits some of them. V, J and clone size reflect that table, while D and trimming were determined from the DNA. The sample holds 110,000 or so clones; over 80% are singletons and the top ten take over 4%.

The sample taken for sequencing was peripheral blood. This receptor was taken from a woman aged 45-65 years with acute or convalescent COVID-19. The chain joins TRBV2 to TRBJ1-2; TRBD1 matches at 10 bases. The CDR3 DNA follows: TGTGCCAGCAGGGGGGACAGGGGTCAAGGCTACACCTTC. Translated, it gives CASRGDRGQGYTF.